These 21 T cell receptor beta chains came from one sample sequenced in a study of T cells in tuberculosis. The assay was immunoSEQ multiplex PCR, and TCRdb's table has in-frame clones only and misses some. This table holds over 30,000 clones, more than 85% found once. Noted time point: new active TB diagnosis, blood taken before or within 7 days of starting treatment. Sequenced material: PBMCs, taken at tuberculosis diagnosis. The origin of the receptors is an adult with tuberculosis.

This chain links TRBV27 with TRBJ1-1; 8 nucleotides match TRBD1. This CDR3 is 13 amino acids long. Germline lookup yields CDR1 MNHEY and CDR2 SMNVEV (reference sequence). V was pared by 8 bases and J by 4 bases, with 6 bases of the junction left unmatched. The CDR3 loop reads CASSDRDGTEAFF. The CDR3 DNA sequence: TGTGCCAGCTCGGACAGGGACGGCACTGAAGCTTTCTTT.

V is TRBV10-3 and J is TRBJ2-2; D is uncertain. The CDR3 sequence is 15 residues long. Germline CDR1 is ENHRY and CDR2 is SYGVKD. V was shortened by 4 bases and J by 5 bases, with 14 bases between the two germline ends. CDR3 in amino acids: CAISGVERATGELFF. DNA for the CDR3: TGTGCCATCAGTGGAGTAGAACGCGCGACCGGGGAGCTGTTTTTT.

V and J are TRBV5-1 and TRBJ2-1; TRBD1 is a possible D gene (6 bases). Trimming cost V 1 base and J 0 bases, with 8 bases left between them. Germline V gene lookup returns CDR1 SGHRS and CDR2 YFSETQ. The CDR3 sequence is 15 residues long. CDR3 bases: TGCGCCAGCAGCTTGTCGGACAGCTCCTACAATGAGCAGTTCTTC. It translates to CASSLSDSSYNEQFF.

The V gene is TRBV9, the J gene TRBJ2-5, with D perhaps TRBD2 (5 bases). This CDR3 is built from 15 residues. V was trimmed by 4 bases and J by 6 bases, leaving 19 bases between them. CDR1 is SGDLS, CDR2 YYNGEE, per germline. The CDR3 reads CASSPDPASRQTQYF. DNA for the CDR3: TGTGCCAGCAGCCCTGACCCGGCTAGCCGGCAGACCCAGTACTTC.

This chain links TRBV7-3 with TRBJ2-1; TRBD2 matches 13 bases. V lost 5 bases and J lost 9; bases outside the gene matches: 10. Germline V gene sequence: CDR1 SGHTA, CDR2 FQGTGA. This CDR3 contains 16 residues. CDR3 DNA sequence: TGTGCCAGCAGCCAACGACTAGCGGGGGGTGGAGGTGAGCAGTTCTTC. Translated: CASSQRLAGGGGEQFF. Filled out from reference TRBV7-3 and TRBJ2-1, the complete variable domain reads GAGVSQTPSNKVTEKGKYVELRCDPISGHTALYWYRQSLGQGPEFLIYFQGTGAADDSGLPNDRFFAVRPEGSVSTLKIQRTERGDSAVYLCASSQRLAGGGGEQFFGPGTRLTVL.

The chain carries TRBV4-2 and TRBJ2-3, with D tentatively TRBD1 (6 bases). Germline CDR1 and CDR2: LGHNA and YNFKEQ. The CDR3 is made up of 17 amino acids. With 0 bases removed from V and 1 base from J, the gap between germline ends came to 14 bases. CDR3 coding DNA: TGTGCCAGCAGCCAAGAGGCGGTGGGGGCCGGCACAGATACGCAGTATTTT. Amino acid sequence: CASSQEAVGAGTDTQYF.

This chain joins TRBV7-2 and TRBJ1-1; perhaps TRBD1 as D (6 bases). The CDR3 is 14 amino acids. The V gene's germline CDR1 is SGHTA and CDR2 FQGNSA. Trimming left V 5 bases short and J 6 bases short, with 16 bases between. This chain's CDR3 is CASSRGGGWSEAFF. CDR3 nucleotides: TGTGCCAGCAGCCGAGGGGGAGGGTGGTCTGAAGCTTTCTTT. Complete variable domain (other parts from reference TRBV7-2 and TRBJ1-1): GAGVSQSPSNKVTEKGKDVELRCDPISGHTALYWYRQSLGQGLEFLIYFQGNSAPDKSGLPSDRFSAERTGGSVSTLTIQRTQQEDSAVYLCASSRGGGWSEAFFGQGTRLTVV.

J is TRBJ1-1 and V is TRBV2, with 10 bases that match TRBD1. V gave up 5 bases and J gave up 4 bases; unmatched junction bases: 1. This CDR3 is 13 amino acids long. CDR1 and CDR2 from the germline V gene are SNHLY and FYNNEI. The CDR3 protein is CASSWTGGTEAFF. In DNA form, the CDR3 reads TGTGCCAGCAGTTGGACAGGGGGCACTGAAGCTTTCTTT. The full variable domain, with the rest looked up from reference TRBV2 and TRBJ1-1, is EPEVTQTPSHQVTQMGQEVILRCVPISNHLYFYWYRQILGQKVEFLVSFYNNEISEKSEIFDDQFSVERPDGSNFTLKIRSTKLEDSAMYFCASSWTGGTEAFFGQGTRLTVV.

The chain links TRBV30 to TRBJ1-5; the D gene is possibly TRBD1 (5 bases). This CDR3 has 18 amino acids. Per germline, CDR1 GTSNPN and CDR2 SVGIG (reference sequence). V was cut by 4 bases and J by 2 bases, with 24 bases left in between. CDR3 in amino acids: CAWTSRGRLVAGNQPQHF. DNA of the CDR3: TGTGCCTGGACCTCCCGGGGGAGATTAGTGGCGGGCAATCAGCCCCAGCATTTT.

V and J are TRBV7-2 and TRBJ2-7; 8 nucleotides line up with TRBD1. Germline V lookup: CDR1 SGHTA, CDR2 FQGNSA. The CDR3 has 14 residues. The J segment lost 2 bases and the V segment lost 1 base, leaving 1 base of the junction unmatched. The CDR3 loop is CASSLVQGAYEQYF. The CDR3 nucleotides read TGTGCCAGCAGCTTAGTACAGGGGGCCTACGAGCAGTACTTC.

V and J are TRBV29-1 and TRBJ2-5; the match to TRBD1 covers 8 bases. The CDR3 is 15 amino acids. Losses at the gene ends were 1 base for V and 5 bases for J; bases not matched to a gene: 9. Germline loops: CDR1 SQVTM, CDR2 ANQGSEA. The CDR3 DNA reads TGCAGCGTTGAAGTGGGGGCAGGGGGCGTTGAGACCCAGTACTTC. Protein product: CSVEVGAGGVETQYF.

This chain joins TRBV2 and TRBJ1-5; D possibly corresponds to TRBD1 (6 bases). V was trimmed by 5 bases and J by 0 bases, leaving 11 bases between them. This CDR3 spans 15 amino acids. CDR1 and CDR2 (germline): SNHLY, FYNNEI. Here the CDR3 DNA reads TGTGCCAGCAGTTACAGGGACCTTAGCAATCAGCCCCAGCATTTT. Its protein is CASSYRDLSNQPQHF.

The CDR3 loop is CACPGQPNTEAFF. DNA of the CDR3: TGTGCCTGTCCGGGACAGCCAAACACTGAAGCTTTCTTT. This chain links TRBV30 with TRBJ1-1; 7 bases match TRBD1. The CDR3 covers 13 residues. Germline V gene sequence: CDR1 GTSNPN, CDR2 SVGIG (reference sequence). V dropped 6 bases and J dropped 2; count of bases not matched to a gene: 6.

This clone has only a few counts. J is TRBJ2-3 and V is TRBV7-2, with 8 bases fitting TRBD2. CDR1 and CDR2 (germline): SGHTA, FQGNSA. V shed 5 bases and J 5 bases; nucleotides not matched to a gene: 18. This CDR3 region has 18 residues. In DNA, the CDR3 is TGTGCCAGCAGCGACCCCCCCTTGGCGGGGGGCGAAATAGATACGCAGTATTTT. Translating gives CASSDPPLAGGEIDTQYF.

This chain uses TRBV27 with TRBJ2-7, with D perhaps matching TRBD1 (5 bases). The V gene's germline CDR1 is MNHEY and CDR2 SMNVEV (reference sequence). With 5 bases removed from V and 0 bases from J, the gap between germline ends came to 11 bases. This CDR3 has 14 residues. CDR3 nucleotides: TGTGCCAGCAGTCAGCGACAGAGCTCCTACGAGCAGTACTTC. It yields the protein CASSQRQSSYEQYF.

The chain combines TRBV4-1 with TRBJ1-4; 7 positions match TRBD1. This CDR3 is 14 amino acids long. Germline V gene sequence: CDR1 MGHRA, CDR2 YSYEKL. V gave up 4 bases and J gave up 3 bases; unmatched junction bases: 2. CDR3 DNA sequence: TGCGCCAGCAGCCCGACAGGGTCTAATGAAAAACTGTTTTTT. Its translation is CASSPTGSNEKLFF.

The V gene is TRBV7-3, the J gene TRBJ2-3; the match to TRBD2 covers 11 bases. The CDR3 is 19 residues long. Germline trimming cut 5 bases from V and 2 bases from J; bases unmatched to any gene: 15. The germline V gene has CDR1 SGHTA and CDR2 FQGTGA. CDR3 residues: CASSPRDPWTSGFTDTQYF. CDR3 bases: TGTGCCAGCAGCCCCCGAGATCCCTGGACTAGCGGGTTCACAGATACGCAGTATTTT.

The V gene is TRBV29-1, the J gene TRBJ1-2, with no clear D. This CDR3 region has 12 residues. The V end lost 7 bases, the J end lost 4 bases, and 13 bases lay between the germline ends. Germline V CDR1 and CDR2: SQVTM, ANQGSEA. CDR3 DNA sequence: TGCAGCGCTTCCGACACCTTCTATGGCTACACCTTC. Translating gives CSASDTFYGYTF.

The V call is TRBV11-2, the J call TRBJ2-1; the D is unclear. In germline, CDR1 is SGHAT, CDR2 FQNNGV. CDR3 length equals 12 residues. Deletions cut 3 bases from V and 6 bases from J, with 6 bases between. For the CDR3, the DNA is TGTGCCAGCAGCTTTAGCTTCAATGAGCAGTTCTTC. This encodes CASSFSFNEQFF.

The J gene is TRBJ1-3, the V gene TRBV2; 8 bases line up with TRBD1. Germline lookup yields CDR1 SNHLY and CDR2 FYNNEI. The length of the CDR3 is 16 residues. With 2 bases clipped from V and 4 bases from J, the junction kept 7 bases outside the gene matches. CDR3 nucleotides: TGTGCCAGCAGTGAATATGGGACAGGTGTAGGAAACACCATATATTTT. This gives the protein CASSEYGTGVGNTIYF.

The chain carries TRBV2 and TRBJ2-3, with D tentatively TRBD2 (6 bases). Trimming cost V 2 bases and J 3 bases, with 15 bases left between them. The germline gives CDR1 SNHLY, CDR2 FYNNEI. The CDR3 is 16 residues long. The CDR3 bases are TGTGCCAGCAGTGAACGTAGGGCGGGATCGACAGATACGCAGTATTTT. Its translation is CASSERRAGSTDTQYF.